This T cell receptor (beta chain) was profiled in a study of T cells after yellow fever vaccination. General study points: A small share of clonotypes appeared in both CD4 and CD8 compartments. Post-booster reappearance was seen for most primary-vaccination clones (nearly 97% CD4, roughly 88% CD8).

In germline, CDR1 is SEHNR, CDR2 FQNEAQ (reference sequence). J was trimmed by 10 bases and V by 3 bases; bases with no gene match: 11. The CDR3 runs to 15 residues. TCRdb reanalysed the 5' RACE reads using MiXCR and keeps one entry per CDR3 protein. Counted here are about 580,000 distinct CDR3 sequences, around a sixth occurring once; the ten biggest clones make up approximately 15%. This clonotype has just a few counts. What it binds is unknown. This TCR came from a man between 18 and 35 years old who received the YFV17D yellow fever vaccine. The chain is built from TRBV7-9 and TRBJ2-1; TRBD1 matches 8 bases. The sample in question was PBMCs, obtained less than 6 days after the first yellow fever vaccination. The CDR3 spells CASSFTGQVLGEQFF. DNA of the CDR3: TGTGCCAGCAGCTTTACGGGACAGGTGCTAGGGGAGCAGTTCTTC.